This TCR beta chain appears in the sequencing data of a study of blood T cell repertoires in COVID-19. Background on the study: COVID-19 samples, acute and convalescent, were from the United States, Italy and Spain. T cells, B-cell-depleted T cells, or PBMCs provided the cDNA or gDNA that served as material.

The CDR3 is made up of 14 amino acids. V lost 0 bases to trimming and J lost 0 bases, with 6 bases between them. From germline, CDR1 is SGHRS and CDR2 YFSETQ. Sequenced by immunoSEQ multiplex PCR; TCRdb stores in-frame clones only, minus some. The sample lists roughly 18,000 clones, around nine tenths occurring once. Sequenced material: peripheral blood. V usage is TRBV5-1 and J usage is TRBJ2-5; a possible D gene is TRBD1 (5 bases). The receptor was isolated from a man aged 35 to 55 with active COVID-19. CDR3 bases: TGCGCCAGCAGCTTGGTACAGGACCAAGAGACCCAGTACTTC. Translating gives CASSLVQDQETQYF. The full variable domain, its missing parts supplied by reference TRBV5-1 and TRBJ2-5, is KAGVTQTPRYLIKTRGQQVTLSCSPISGHRSVSWYQQTPGQGLQFLFEYFSETQRNKGNFPGRFSGRQFSNSRSEMNVSTLELGDSALYLCASSLVQDQETQYFGPGTRLLVL.